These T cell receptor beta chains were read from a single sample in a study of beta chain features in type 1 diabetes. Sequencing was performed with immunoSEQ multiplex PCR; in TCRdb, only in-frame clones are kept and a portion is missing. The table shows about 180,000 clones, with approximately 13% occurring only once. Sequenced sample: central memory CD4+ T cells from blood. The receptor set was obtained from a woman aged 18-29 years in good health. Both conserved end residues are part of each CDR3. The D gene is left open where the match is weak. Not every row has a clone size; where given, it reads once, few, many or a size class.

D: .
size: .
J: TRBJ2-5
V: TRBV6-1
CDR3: CASAGTGETQYF
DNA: TGTGCCAGCGCGGGGACCGGGGAGACCCAGTACTTC

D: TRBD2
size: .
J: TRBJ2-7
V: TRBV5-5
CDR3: CASSLVAGSYEQYF
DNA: TGTGCCAGCAGCTTGGTAGCGGGTTCCTACGAGCAGTACTTC

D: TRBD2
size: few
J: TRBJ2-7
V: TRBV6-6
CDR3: CASSDLADDSYEQYF
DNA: TGTGCCAGCAGTGATCTAGCGGACGACTCATACGAGCAGTACTTC

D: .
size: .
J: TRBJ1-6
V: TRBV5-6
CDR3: CASSRDGGYNSPLHF
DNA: TGTGCCAGCAGCCGGGACGGGGGTTATAATTCACCCCTCCACTTT

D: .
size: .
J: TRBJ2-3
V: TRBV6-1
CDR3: CASSEDTDSFTDTQYF
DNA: TGTGCCAGCAGTGAGGACACCGACTCCTTCACAGATACGCAGTATTTT

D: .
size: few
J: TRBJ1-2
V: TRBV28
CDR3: CASSFMVAPYGYTF
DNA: TGTGCCAGCAGCTTCATGGTTGCGCCCTATGGCTACACCTTC

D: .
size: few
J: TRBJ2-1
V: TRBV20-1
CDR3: CSASNYNEQFF
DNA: TGCAGTGCTAGTAATTACAATGAGCAGTTCTTC

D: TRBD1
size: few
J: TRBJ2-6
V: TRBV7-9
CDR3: CASSTADRVANVLTF
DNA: TGTGCCAGCAGCACAGCGGACAGGGTGGCCAACGTCCTGACTTTC

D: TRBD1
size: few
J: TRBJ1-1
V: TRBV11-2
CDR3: CASSQRQGPTEAFF
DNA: TGTGCCAGCAGCCAGAGACAGGGGCCCACTGAAGCTTTCTTT

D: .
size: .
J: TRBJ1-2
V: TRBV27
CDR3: CATYSNYGYTF
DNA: TGTGCCACCTACTCTAACTATGGCTACACCTTC

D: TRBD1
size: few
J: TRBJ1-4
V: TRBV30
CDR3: CAWNPGQGKNEKLFF
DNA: TGTGCCTGGAACCCGGGACAGGGGAAAAATGAAAAACTGTTTTTT

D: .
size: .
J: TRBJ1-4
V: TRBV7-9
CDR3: CASSAGSSNEKLFF
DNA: TGTGCCAGCAGCGCAGGAAGTTCTAATGAAAAACTGTTTTTT

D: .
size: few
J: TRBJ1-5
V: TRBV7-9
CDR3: CASSFTGSHSNQPQHF
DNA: TGTGCCAGCAGTTTTACAGGGTCCCATAGCAATCAGCCCCAGCATTTT

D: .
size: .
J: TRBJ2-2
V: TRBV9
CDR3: CASSIQGYTGELFF
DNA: TGTGCCAGCAGCATCCAGGGGTACACCGGGGAGCTGTTTTTT

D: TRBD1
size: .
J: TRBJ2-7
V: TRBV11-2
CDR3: CASSRSGQGFAYEQYF
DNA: TGTGCCAGCAGCCGAAGCGGACAGGGGTTCGCCTACGAGCAGTACTTC

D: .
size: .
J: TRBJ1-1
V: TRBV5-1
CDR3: CASSSITGTEAFF
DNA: TGCGCCAGCAGCTCGATTACAGGGACTGAAGCTTTCTTT

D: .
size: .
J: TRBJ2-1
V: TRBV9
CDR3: CASSPRIGGYNEQFF
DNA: TGTGCCAGCAGCCCCCGAATCGGAGGGTACAATGAGCAGTTCTTC

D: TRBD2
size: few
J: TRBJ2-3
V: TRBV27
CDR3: CASSLLGTSGTQYF
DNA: TGTGCCAGCAGTTTATTAGGGACTAGCGGTACGCAGTATTTT

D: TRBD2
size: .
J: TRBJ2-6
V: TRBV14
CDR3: CASSQLGGLAGPGANVLTF
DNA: TGTGCCAGCAGCCAACTTGGAGGACTAGCGGGTCCTGGGGCCAACGTCCTGACTTTC

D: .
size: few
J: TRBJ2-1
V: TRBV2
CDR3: CASSPTNNEQFF
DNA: TGTGCCAGCAGTCCGACAAACAATGAGCAGTTCTTC

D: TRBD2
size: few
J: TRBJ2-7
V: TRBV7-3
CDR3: CASSLIRGVAGVYEQYF
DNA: TGTGCCAGCAGCTTAATCCGAGGGGTAGCGGGAGTTTACGAGCAGTACTTC

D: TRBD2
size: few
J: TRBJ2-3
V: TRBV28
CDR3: CASERGGRGDTQYF
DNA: TGTGCCAGCGAGAGGGGCGGGAGGGGGGATACGCAGTATTTT